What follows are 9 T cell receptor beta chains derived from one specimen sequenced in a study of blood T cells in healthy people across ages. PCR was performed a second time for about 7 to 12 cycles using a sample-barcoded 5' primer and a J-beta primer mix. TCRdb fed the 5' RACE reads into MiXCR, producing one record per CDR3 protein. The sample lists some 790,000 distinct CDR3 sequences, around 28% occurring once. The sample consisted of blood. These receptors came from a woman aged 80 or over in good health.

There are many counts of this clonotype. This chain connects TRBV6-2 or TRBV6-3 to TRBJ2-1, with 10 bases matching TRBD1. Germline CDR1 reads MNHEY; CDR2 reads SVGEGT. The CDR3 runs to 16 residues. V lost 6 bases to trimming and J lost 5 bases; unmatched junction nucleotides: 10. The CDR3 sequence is CASRRDRGGLNNEQFF. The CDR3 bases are TGTGCCAGCAGACGGGACAGGGGCGGCCTAAACAATGAGCAGTTCTTC.

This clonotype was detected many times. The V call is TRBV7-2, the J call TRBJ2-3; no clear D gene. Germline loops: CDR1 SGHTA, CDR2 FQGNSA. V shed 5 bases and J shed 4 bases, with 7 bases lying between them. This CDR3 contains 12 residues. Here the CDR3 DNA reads TGTGCCAGCAGCCCCCACTCAGATACGCAGTATTTT. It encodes CASSPHSDTQYF. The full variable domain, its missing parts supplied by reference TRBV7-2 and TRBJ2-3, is GAGVSQSPSNKVTEKGKDVELRCDPISGHTALYWYRQSLGQGLEFLIYFQGNSAPDKSGLPSDRFSAERTGGSVSTLTIQRTQQEDSAVYLCASSPHSDTQYFGPGTRLTVL.

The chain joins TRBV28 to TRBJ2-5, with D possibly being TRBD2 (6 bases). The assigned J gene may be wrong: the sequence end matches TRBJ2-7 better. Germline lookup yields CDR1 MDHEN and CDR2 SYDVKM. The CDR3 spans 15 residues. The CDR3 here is CASSLGGSLTSEQYF. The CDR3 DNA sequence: TGTGCCAGCAGTTTAGGAGGGAGTTTGACTAGCGAGCAGTACTTC.

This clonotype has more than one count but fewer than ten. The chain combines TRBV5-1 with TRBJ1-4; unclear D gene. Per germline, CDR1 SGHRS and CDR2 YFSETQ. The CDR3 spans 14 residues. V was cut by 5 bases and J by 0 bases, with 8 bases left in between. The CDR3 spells CASRSSATNEKLFF. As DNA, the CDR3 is TGCGCCAGCAGGAGTTCGGCAACTAATGAAAAACTGTTTTTT.

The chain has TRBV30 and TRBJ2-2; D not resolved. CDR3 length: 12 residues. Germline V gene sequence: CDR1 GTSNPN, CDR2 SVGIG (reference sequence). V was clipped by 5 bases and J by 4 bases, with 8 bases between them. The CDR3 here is CAWGWATGELFF. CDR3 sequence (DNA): TGTGCCTGGGGATGGGCCACCGGGGAGCTGTTTTTT.

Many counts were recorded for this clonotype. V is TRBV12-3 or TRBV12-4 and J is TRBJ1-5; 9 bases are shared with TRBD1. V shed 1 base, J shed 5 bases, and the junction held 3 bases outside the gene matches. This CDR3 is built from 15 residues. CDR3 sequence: CASSLGGQGHQPQHF. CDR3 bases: TGTGCCAGCAGTTTAGGGGGACAGGGACATCAGCCCCAGCATTTT.

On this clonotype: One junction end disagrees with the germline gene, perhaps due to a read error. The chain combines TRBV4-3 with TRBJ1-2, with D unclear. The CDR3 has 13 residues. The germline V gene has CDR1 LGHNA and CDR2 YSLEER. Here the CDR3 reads CASSQTRNFGYTF. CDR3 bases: TGCGCCAGCAGCCAAACACGTAACTTTGGCTACACCTTC.

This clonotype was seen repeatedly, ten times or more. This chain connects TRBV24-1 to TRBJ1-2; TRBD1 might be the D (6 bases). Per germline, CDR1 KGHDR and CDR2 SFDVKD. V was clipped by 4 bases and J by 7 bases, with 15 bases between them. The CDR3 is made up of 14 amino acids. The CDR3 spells CATSDNREWSGYTF. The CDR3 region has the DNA TGTGCCACCAGTGACAACAGGGAATGGAGTGGCTACACCTTC.

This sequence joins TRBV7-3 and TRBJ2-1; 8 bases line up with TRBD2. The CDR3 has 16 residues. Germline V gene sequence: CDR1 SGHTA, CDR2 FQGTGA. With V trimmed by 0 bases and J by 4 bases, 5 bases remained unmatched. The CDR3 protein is CASSLTLAGQYNEQFF. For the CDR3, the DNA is TGTGCCAGCAGCTTAACGTTAGCGGGGCAATACAATGAGCAGTTCTTC.